The next 23 T cell receptor beta chains were all read from a single sample in a study of patients and donors after allogeneic stem cell transplantation. TCRdb reanalysed the RT-PCR reads using MiXCR and keeps one entry per CDR3 protein. The repertoire includes roughly 190,000 distinct CDR3 sequences, roughly 40% of them detected once, and about 35% sits in the top ten. Specimen: blood, either unsorted or a sorted T cell fraction (not recorded which). The receptors shown here come from a human donor who was either an allogeneic HSCT recipient or a stem cell or donor lymphocyte infusion donor (not recorded which). It is not recorded whose cells these are; they may come from a transplant donor.

This chain uses TRBV28 with TRBJ2-1; possibly TRBD1 for D (6 bases). CDR3 length equals 12 residues. Germline-derived CDR1 and CDR2 are MDHEN and SYDVKM. V lost 5 bases and J lost 14, with 16 bases in between. CDR3 DNA sequence: TGTGCCAGCAGTCCCGACAGGATCGTAGAGTTCTTC. Its translation is CASSPDRIVEFF.

This clonotype appeared a few times. The chain has TRBV9 and TRBJ1-1; the D is unclear. Germline CDR1 is SGDLS and CDR2 is YYNGEE. The V and J ends lost 0 bases and 8 bases respectively, with 11 bases between them. The CDR3 has 13 amino acids. The CDR3 region has the DNA TGTGCCAGCAGCGTAGGAGAGGTAGCCGAAGCTTTCTTT. Its protein is CASSVGEVAEAFF.

The chain carries TRBV5-6 and TRBJ2-7, with D possibly matching TRBD2 (6 bases). There are 15 residues in the CDR3. Germline V CDR1 and CDR2: SGHDT, YYEEEE. Trimming pared 4 bases from V and 5 bases from J, leaving 19 bases between. CDR3 sequence: CASSLLSGGLDEQYF. The CDR3 nucleotides are TGTGCCAGCAGCCTATTATCAGGAGGGCTCGACGAGCAGTACTTC. The full variable domain, its missing parts supplied by reference TRBV5-6 and TRBJ2-7, is DAGVTQSPTHLIKTRGQQVTLRCSPKSGHDTVSWYQQALGQGPQFIFQYYEEEERQRGNFPDRFSGHQFPNYSSELNVNALLLGDSALYLCASSLLSGGLDEQYFGPGTRLTVT.

This clonotype was recorded a few times. The V gene is TRBV5-1, the J gene TRBJ1-1, with 9 positions matching TRBD1. The CDR3 sequence is 13 residues long. Germline-derived CDR1 and CDR2 are SGHRS and YFSETQ. Trimming took 7 bases from V and 3 from J; bases not matched to a gene: 4. The CDR3 DNA sequence: TGCGCCAGCGGGACAGGGAGGCACACTGAAGCTTTCTTT. As protein: CASGTGRHTEAFF.

J is TRBJ2-7 and V is TRBV7-9; the D is unclear. The CDR3 covers 13 residues. The germline CDR1 and CDR2 sequences are SEHNR and FQNEAQ (reference sequence). Trimming pared 1 base from V and 3 bases from J, leaving 7 bases between. The CDR3 bases are TGTGCCAGCAGCTTAGATTTTGGCTACGAGCAGTACTTC. It specifies CASSLDFGYEQYF.

This clonotype has just a few counts. Relative to the germline gene, one junction end is altered; a read error may explain this. This chain joins TRBV29-1 and TRBJ1-5; D call uncertain. This CDR3 spans 13 amino acids. Germline-derived CDR1 and CDR2 are SQVTM and ANQGSEA. Written as DNA, the CDR3 is TGCAGCGTCGAAGTTAGTGGCAATCAGCCCCAGCATTTT. It specifies CSVEVSGNQPQHF.

A few counts support this clonotype. The chain recombines TRBV25-1 with TRBJ1-4; a weak D match, TRBD1 (6 bases). Germline V gene data show CDR1 as MGHDK and CDR2 as SYGVNS. The CDR3 spans 15 residues. V was shortened by 4 bases and J by 4 bases, with 13 bases between the two germline ends. CDR3: CASSVQGFGNEKLFF. The CDR3 bases are TGTGCCAGCAGTGTACAGGGTTTCGGTAATGAAAAACTGTTTTTT.

The chain is built from TRBV12-3 or TRBV12-4 and TRBJ2-1; D unclear. The CDR3 is 13 residues long. Trimming left V 3 bases short and J 10 bases short, with 13 bases between. CDR3 protein: CASSFPRLSEQFF. The DNA of the CDR3 is TGTGCCAGCAGTTTTCCCCGATTGTCGGAGCAGTTCTTC.

V gene TRBV7-2 combines with J gene TRBJ1-6; 8 bases align to TRBD1. Germline V gives CDR1 SGHTA, CDR2 FQGNSA. The junction had 3 bases not matched to a gene; V was cut back by 1 base and J by 7 bases. The CDR3 runs 15 residues. CDR3 protein: CASSLGQGINSPLHF. The CDR3 coding sequence is TGTGCCAGCAGCTTAGGACAGGGGATCAATTCACCCCTCCACTTT.

The chain couples TRBV18 to TRBJ2-3; D may be TRBD1 (5 bases). CDR1 KGHSH and CDR2 LQKENI come from the germline V gene. V lost 0 bases and J lost 1, with 5 bases in between. CDR3 length: 14 residues. Written as DNA, the CDR3 is TGTGCCAGCTCACCACCGGGGCGCACAGATACGCAGTATTTT. It translates to CASSPPGRTDTQYF.

This CDR3 reads CASSQTSIRSTGELFF. The CDR3 bases are TGTGCCAGCAGCCAAACTAGCATAAGGTCGACCGGGGAGCTGTTTTTT. The chain combines TRBV7-6 with TRBJ2-2; perhaps TRBD2 as D (6 bases). The V end lost 5 bases, the J end lost 5 bases, and 18 bases lay between the germline ends. The V gene's germline CDR1 is SGHVS and CDR2 FNYEAQ. The CDR3 spans 16 residues. The full variable domain, with the rest looked up from reference TRBV7-6 and TRBJ2-2, is GAGVSQSPRYKVTKRGQDVALRCDPISGHVSLYWYRQALGQGPEFLTYFNYEAQQDKSGLPNDRFSAERPEGSISTLTIQRTEQRDSAMYRCASSQTSIRSTGELFFGEGSRLTVL.

On this clonotype: The junction and the germline gene differ at one end; a read error may be behind it. DNA for the CDR3: TGTGCCAGGAGCGTAGTGTCAAATAATCAGCCCCAGCATTTT. Amino acid sequence: CARSVVSNNQPQHF. This chain uses TRBV9 with TRBJ1-5; D unresolved. Germline V lookup: CDR1 SGDLS, CDR2 YYNGEE. CDR3 length: 14 amino acids.

This clonotype appeared a few times. The genes are TRBV9 and TRBJ2-1; TRBD2 matches 7 bases. Looked up from germline, CDR1 is SGDLS and CDR2 is YYNGEE. CDR3 length: 16 amino acids. V was pared by 0 bases and J by 6 bases, with 9 bases of the junction left unmatched. CDR3 in amino acids: CASSVAREVPFNEQFF. The CDR3 DNA reads TGTGCCAGCAGCGTAGCTCGGGAGGTCCCATTCAATGAGCAGTTCTTC.

The V call is TRBV5-1, the J call TRBJ1-3, with TRBD1 as a possible D gene (5 bases). CDR3 length: 18 residues. CDR1 SGHRS and CDR2 YFSETQ come from the germline V gene. The V end lost 0 bases, the J end lost 2 bases, and 18 bases lay between the germline ends. As DNA, the CDR3 is TGCGCCAGCAGCTTGGAATGGGGAGGTAGGGGCGCTGGAAACACCATATATTTT. Translated: CASSLEWGGRGAGNTIYF.

This clonotype was counted a few times. V is TRBV11-2 and J is TRBJ2-3; the D gene is possibly TRBD2 (6 bases). Trimming pared 0 bases from V and 1 base from J, leaving 11 bases between. The germline V gene encodes CDR1 SGHAT and CDR2 FQNNGV. The CDR3 length is 16 residues. The CDR3 sequence: CASSLDGSAGTDTQYF. The CDR3, as DNA: TGTGCCAGCAGCTTAGACGGGAGTGCGGGCACAGATACGCAGTATTTT.

In this sample, this clonotype turned up a few times. J is TRBJ1-2 and V is TRBV20-1; 8 bases agree with TRBD1. Per the germline V gene, CDR1 is DFQATT and CDR2 is SNEGSKA (reference sequence). The CDR3 contains 12 residues. Trimming cost V 6 bases and J 8 bases; bases outside gene matches: 8. CDR3 residues: CSAWTGIQGYTF. The CDR3, as DNA: TGCAGTGCCTGGACAGGGATACAAGGCTACACCTTC.

The V call is TRBV7-9, the J call TRBJ1-1; D remains ambiguous. The CDR3 consists of 16 residues. Germline V gives CDR1 SEHNR, CDR2 FQNEAQ (reference sequence). V was clipped by 0 bases and J by 1 base, with 12 bases between them. The CDR3 is CASSLALGLANTEAFF. The CDR3 bases are TGTGCCAGCAGCTTAGCCTTAGGACTCGCGAACACTGAAGCTTTCTTT.

This rearrangement joins TRBV6-6 to TRBJ1-3; D not certain. Germline CDR1 MNHNY, CDR2 SVGAGI (reference sequence). V gave up 1 base and J gave up 1 base, with 11 bases separating them. The CDR3 runs to 16 residues. The CDR3 spells CASSYLRAQSGNTIYF. CDR3 in DNA: TGTGCCAGCAGTTACTTGCGGGCACAGTCTGGAAACACCATATATTTT.

The rearrangement joins TRBV5-6 to TRBJ2-7; 9 bases line up with TRBD1. Germline V gives CDR1 SGHDT, CDR2 YYEEEE. V shed 4 bases, J shed 3 bases, and the junction held 8 bases outside the gene matches. The CDR3 extends over 15 amino acids. In DNA, the CDR3 is TGTGCCAGCAGCACCGAGGACAGGGGTAACTACGAGCAGTACTTC. Translating it yields CASSTEDRGNYEQYF.

The rearrangement links TRBV12-3 or TRBV12-4 to TRBJ1-3, with D unresolved. The CDR3 sequence is 10 residues long. V gave up 11 bases and J gave up 10 bases, with 12 bases separating them. As DNA, the CDR3 is TGTGCCTGCACCTCCAGTACCATATATTTT. Encoded protein: CACTSSTIYF.

This rearrangement joins TRBV14 to TRBJ2-7; no clear D. Germline V gene sequence: CDR1 SGHDN, CDR2 FVKESK. The CDR3 loop spans 14 amino acids. Trimming removed 0 bases from V and 1 base from J, with 7 bases in between. The chain's CDR3 is CASSQDLSSYEQYF. The CDR3 DNA is TGTGCCAGCAGCCAAGATCTCAGTTCCTACGAGCAGTACTTC.

The chain combines TRBV6-2 or TRBV6-3 with TRBJ1-6, with a weak D call TRBD1 (5 bases). V was shortened by 2 bases and J by 10 bases, with 9 bases between the two germline ends. The CDR3 is made up of 13 amino acids. Per germline, CDR1 MNHEY and CDR2 SVGEGT. DNA for the CDR3: TGTGCCAGCAGTTACCCTTGGGACTCACCCCTCCACTTT. Amino acid sequence: CASSYPWDSPLHF.

J is TRBJ1-4 and V is TRBV6-1, with 8 bases lining up with TRBD1. Germline V gene data show CDR1 as MNHNS and CDR2 as SASEGT. The trim removed 7 bases at V and 4 bases at J, leaving 8 bases unmatched. The CDR3 runs to 15 residues. CDR3 loop: CASIPPGQDNEKLFF. The CDR3 DNA sequence: TGTGCCAGCATCCCCCCGGGACAGGATAATGAAAAACTGTTTTTT.